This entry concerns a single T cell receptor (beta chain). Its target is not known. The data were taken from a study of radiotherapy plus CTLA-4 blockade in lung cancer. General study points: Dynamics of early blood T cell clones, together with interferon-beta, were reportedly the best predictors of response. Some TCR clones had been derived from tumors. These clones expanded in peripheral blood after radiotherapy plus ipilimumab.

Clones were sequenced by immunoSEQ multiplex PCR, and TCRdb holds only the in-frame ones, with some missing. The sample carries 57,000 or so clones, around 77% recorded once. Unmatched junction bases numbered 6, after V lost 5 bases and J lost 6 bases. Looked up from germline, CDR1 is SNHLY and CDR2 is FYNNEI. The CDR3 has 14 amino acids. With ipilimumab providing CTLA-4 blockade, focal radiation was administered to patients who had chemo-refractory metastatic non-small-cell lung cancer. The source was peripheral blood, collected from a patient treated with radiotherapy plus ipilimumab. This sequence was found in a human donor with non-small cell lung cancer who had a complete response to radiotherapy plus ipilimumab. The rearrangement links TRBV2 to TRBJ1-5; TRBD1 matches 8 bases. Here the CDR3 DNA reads TGTGCCAGCAGTCCTGACAGGGGCGGTCAGCCCCAGCATTTT. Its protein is CASSPDRGGQPQHF.